Given below is one T cell receptor beta chain in context. Its antigen is unidentified. With 60 Vbeta and 13 Jbeta primers, the PCR was carried out. TCRdb's copy holds only in-frame clones and misses some; the assay was immunoSEQ multiplex PCR. Of some 110,000 clones in the sample, roughly 80% were seen once. These data are taken from a study of cytomegalovirus exposure and HLA in healthy donors. Study-level findings and limits: Cytomegalovirus status, reportedly, was diagnosed with high specificity and sensitivity by the classifier. From TCR beta sequences, most subjects' HLA-A and HLA-B alleles were reportedly predicted accurately. Further analysis was carried out later, and it showed several of the most significant clusters appearing linked to common viral pathogens.

The junction had 7 bases not matched to a gene; V was cut back by 4 bases and J by 7 bases. The CDR3 has 15 amino acids. Germline values: CDR1 SGHDN, CDR2 FVKESK. The chain joins TRBV14 to TRBJ1-4; 9 bases fit TRBD1. The sequence derives from a man aged 25-45 years in good health and CMV-seronegative. The sequenced sample was PBMCs. This chain's CDR3 is CASSRDRGYGEKLFF. CDR3 nucleotide sequence: TGTGCCAGCAGCCGCGACAGGGGGTACGGTGAAAAACTGTTTTTT.